A selection of T cell receptor delta chains follows, all from one sample in a study of Vδ1+ human thymocytes. TCRdb fed the multiplex PCR reads into CATT to redo clone calling. The table records 80,000 or so delta-chain clones, around 32% of them present only once. Sequenced: Vdelta1+ gamma-delta thymocytes from the thymus. All receptors derive from a boy in the first two years of life who had congenital heart surgery. Each CDR3 is given with its conserved first and last residue. Each record gives: clone size, V gene, D gene, J gene, CDR3 DNA, CDR3 protein. A D gene is named only where the DNA matches it firmly. Clone size is not always given. Where it is, it says once, few, many or a class for expanded clones.

few	TRDV1	NA	TRDJ1	TGTGCTCTTGGGGAATGTCGGGGTTCCTACGGGGATGCTTCGTGTAAACTCATCTTT	CALGECRGSYGDASCKLIF
NA	TRDV1	TRDD3	TRDJ1	TGTGCTCTTGGGGAAGGCACAGTTGTAGGCTGGGGGATAATCCCCTCTCACACCGATAAACTCATCTTT	CALGEGTVVGWGIIPSHTDKLIF
few	TRDV1	NA	TRDJ1	TGTGCTCTTGGGGAACAGCCTTCCTACGGTGGGATACGTCCCTACACCGATAAACTCATCTTT	CALGEQPSYGGIRPYTDKLIF
NA	TRDV1	TRDD3	TRDJ1	TGTGCTCTTGGGGAAGGCTGTACTGGGGGTACCGATAAACTCATCTTT	CALGEGCTGGTDKLIF
few	TRDV1	NA	TRDJ1	TGTGCTCTTGGGGAAACAGATACCTCGTACACCGATAAACTCATCTTT	CALGETDTSYTDKLIF
few	TRDV1	TRDD3	TRDJ1	TGTGCTCTTGGTATCACTGGGGGATCGAAAAGAGATAAACTCATCTTT	CALGITGGSKRDKLIF
NA	TRDV1	TRDD3	TRDJ1	TGTGCTCTTGGGGACCTACCACGGGGGATGGTCACCGATAAACTCATCTTT	CALGDLPRGMVTDKLIF
NA	TRDV1	NA	TRDJ1	TGTGCTCTTGGGGAACTGAAAGGGTCGGGGGCCGATAAACTCATCTTT	CALGELKGSGADKLIF
NA	TRDV1	NA	TRDJ1	TGTGCTCTTGGGGAAACGGTAGTCCTACTGGGGATAACAGCCCATTCTGCAGAGAATCCTGGGGTGTACACCGATAAACTCATCTTT	CALGETVVLLGITAHSAENPGVYTDKLIF
NA	TRDV1	NA	TRDJ1	TGTGCTCTTGGGGAACTTCGACCCCCGTCCGATAAACTCATCTTT	CALGELRPPSDKLIF
NA	TRDV1	TRDD3	TRDJ1	TGTGCTCTTGGGGAACTAAGTAAGTCCCCTTCCTCTGACTTTACCACGCCCTGGGGGATACGCACCGATAAACTCATCTTT	CALGELSKSPSSDFTTPWGIRTDKLIF
few	TRDV1	TRDD3	TRDJ1	TGTGCTCTTGGGGAACCCATCCACTACTACTGGGGGGACACCGATAAACTCATCTTT	CALGEPIHYYWGDTDKLIF
NA	TRDV1	TRDD3	TRDJ1	TGTGCTCTTGGGGAACTACCCTCCCCTGGGGGATTCTGTAAACTCATCTTT	CALGELPSPGGFCKLIF
few	TRDV1	TRDD3	TRDJ1	TGTGCTCTTGGGGAACGCGTACTGGGGGATACGGACATCGATAAACTCATCTTT	CALGERVLGDTDIDKLIF
NA	TRDV1	TRDD3	TRDJ1	TGTGCTCTTGGGGAATCCCCCCTTTGCCTGCAATCTACTGGGGGATCTGTCACCGATAAACTCATCTTT	CALGESPLCLQSTGGSVTDKLIF
NA	TRDV1	NA	TRDJ2	TGTGCTCTTGGGGACCCGGACCGTCTCCCGGCACAACTCTTCTTT	CALGDPDRLPAQLFF
few	TRDV1	TRDD3	TRDJ1	TGTGCTCTTGGGGAACTAGTCTCCCTCCGACGTACTGGGGGATACGCTGGGGGCTACAGGACCGATAAACTCATCTTT	CALGELVSLRRTGGYAGGYRTDKLIF
NA	TRDV1	TRDD2	TRDJ1	TGTGCTCTTGGGGAACGGCCCTACCTTCCTACCGGTGTATTACGTGGGGATTACGATAAACTCATCTTT	CALGERPYLPTGVLRGDYDKLIF
NA	TRDV1	TRDD3	TRDJ1	TGTGCTCTTGGGGGTCTTCCATCCTTCTACGGTACTGGGGGATACGGGTCCGATAAACTCATCTTT	CALGGLPSFYGTGGYGSDKLIF
NA	TRDV1	NA	TRDJ1	TGTGCTCTTGGGGAATACTTGCGGAGATACTCGTACACCGATAAACTCATCTTT	CALGEYLRRYSYTDKLIF
few	TRDV1	NA	TRDJ1	TGTGCTCTTGGGGAACAAGGCCCCCTACGCGTGGGGGGGGATAAACTCATCTTT	CALGEQGPLRVGGDKLIF
NA	TRDV1	TRDD3	TRDJ1	TGTGCTCTTGGGAACGGGCACCTACGGGTACTGGGGGACTCGTACACCGATAAACTCATCTTT	CALGNGHLRVLGDSYTDKLIF
NA	TRDV1	NA	TRDJ1	TGTGCTCTTGGGGAACTCCCTATCAGGGGGACGTACCTAGGGTACACCGATAAACTCATCTTT	CALGELPIRGTYLGYTDKLIF